These 28 T cell receptor beta chains share one sample of origin, sequenced in a study of blood T cells in healthy people across ages. Sample-barcoded 5' priming and a J-beta primer mix drove a second PCR of about 6 to 12 cycles. TCRdb ran MiXCR on the 5' RACE reads and lists one entry per CDR3 protein. Of about 1,500,000 distinct CDR3 sequences in the sample, 42% are singletons; the top ten hold under 8%. What was sequenced was blood. These receptor sequences come from a woman aged 18-35 years in good health.

The V call is TRBV6-5, the J call TRBJ1-2; TRBD1 agrees at 12 bases. Trimming removed 0 bases from V and 5 bases from J; junction bases left unmatched: 4. The CDR3 covers 16 residues. CDR1 is MNHEY and CDR2 is SVGAGI in the germline V gene. The CDR3 region is CASSYSGQGAVYGYTF. The DNA of the CDR3 is TGTGCCAGCAGTTACTCGGGACAGGGGGCGGTGTATGGCTACACCTTC.

The J gene is TRBJ2-3, the V gene TRBV5-1; no definite D call. V lost 1 base and J 4 bases, leaving 13 bases between the germline ends. The length of the CDR3 is 15 residues. CDR1 is SGHRS and CDR2 is YFSETQ in the germline V gene. In nucleotides, the CDR3 is TGCGCCAGCAGCTTGCGAGGCCAGCACGCAGATACGCAGTATTTT. Protein sequence: CASSLRGQHADTQYF.

V gene TRBV20-1 combines with J gene TRBJ2-5; TRBD2 is a possible D gene (5 bases). The tail of the sequence fits TRBJ2-7 better, so the J call may be wrong. CDR3 length: 11 residues. Germline CDR1 is DFQATT and CDR2 is SNEGSKA (reference sequence). CDR3 bases: TGCAGTGCACCCCTAGCATACGAGCAGTACTTC. Translation gives CSAPLAYEQYF.

The V and J genes are TRBV20-1 and TRBJ2-5; 12 positions match TRBD2. Germline CDR1 reads DFQATT; CDR2 reads SNEGSKA (reference sequence). V trimming: 0 bases; J trimming: 4 bases; junction bases outside the gene matches: 6. The CDR3 loop spans 16 amino acids. The CDR3 coding sequence is TGCAGTGCTAGAGATTGGACTAGCGGGATACGAGAGACCCAGTACTTC. This encodes CSARDWTSGIRETQYF.

The J gene is TRBJ2-3, the V gene TRBV6-1; possibly TRBD2 for D (7 bases). Germline assignment: CDR1 MNHNS and CDR2 SASEGT. V was clipped by 5 bases and J by 3 bases, with 33 bases between them. The CDR3 has 21 residues. The CDR3 sequence is CASSLAPRGGGGIIGTDTQYF. The CDR3 coding sequence is TGTGCCAGCAGTCTAGCCCCCCGGGGAGGGGGGGGGATCATAGGGACAGATACGCAGTATTTT.

In its sample, this clonotype was seen a few times. The genes are TRBV20-1 and TRBJ2-5; possible D gene TRBD2, 6 bases. Germline CDR1 DFQATT, CDR2 SNEGSKA (reference sequence). The CDR3 loop spans 11 amino acids. Trimming stripped 6 bases from V and 11 bases from J, with 16 bases between. CDR3 DNA: TGCAGTGCCCTAGCCCCGGGGGAGCAGTACTTC. Translating it yields CSALAPGEQYF.

The CDR3 bases are TGCGCCAGCAGTGAGTCGACACTAGCGGGGGGGACCCAGTACTTC. Encoded protein: CASSESTLAGGTQYF. The V call is TRBV10-2, the J call TRBJ2-5; 12 nucleotides match TRBD2. Germline V gives CDR1 WSHSY, CDR2 SAAADI. The CDR3 has 15 residues. V lost 0 bases to trimming and J lost 7 bases; unmatched junction nucleotides: 3.

The gene calls are TRBV4-1 and TRBJ1-5, with TRBD1 matching over 8 bases. Looked up from germline, CDR1 is MGHRA and CDR2 is YSYEKL. Trimming removed 0 bases from V and 1 base from J; junction bases left unmatched: 14. The CDR3 has 20 residues. The CDR3 protein is CASSQDWAGGAGSSNQPQHF. The DNA of the CDR3 is TGCGCCAGCAGCCAAGATTGGGCAGGGGGCGCCGGATCGAGCAATCAGCCCCAGCATTTT.

This chain connects TRBV21-1 to TRBJ2-5; no check of the table's D call, TRBD2, against the DNA was made. TRBV21-1 is a pseudogene. The CDR3 covers 16 residues. CDR3 DNA sequence: TGTGCCAGCAGCAAAGGACTAGCGGGAGGGACGAAGACCCAGTACTTC. The encoded protein is CASSKGLAGGTKTQYF.

The chain combines TRBV20-1 with TRBJ2-5; 14 bases align to TRBD2. This CDR3 region has 17 residues. CDR1 and CDR2 (germline): DFQATT, SNEGSKA (reference sequence). V trimming: 0 bases; J trimming: 2 bases; junction bases outside the gene matches: 5. CDR3 protein: CSARETGLAGAQETQYF. As DNA, the CDR3 is TGCAGTGCTAGAGAGACGGGACTAGCGGGAGCGCAAGAGACCCAGTACTTC.

The chain is built from TRBV4-1 and TRBJ2-1, with D perhaps given as TRBD1 or TRBD2 (5 bases each). The CDR3 runs to 12 residues. Germline V gene lookup returns CDR1 MGHRA and CDR2 YSYEKL. Between the trimmed V and J ends, which lost 0 bases and 13 bases, there was a span of 10 bases. In DNA, the CDR3 is TGCGCCAGCAGCCAAGACTTTGGGACCCAGTTCTTC. It encodes CASSQDFGTQFF.

This clonotype has only a few counts. A single base separates this from a much larger clone, so it may be a read error. The V call is TRBV29-1, the J call TRBJ2-4, with D unresolved. The CDR3 is 13 residues long. Germline CDR1 and CDR2: SQVTM and ANQGSEA. CDR3 loop: CSVGSQAKSIQYF. CDR3 nucleotide sequence: TGCAGCGTTGGAAGTCAGGCCAAAAGCATTCAGTACTTC.

The chain is built from TRBV2 and TRBJ1-1, with D possibly TRBD1 on 5 matching bases. Germline V gene sequence: CDR1 SNHLY, CDR2 FYNNEI. This CDR3 has 12 amino acids. V was clipped by 7 bases and J by 5 bases, with 11 bases between them. This CDR3 is CASTGHTTEAFF. The CDR3 DNA is TGTGCCAGCACGGGGCATACAACTGAAGCTTTCTTT.

Here the CDR3 reads CASSVGSSGAYEQYF. Written as DNA, the CDR3 is TGTGCCAGCAGCGTAGGTTCTAGCGGGGCGTACGAGCAGTACTTC. This chain uses TRBV9 with TRBJ2-7; 9 bases agree with TRBD2. V was pared by 0 bases and J by 4 bases, with 5 bases of the junction left unmatched. CDR1 and CDR2 (germline): SGDLS, YYNGEE. The CDR3 length is 15 residues.

This clonotype was recorded a few times. This sequence joins TRBV4-1 and TRBJ2-4, with 8 bases fitting TRBD2. Per the germline V gene, CDR1 is MGHRA and CDR2 is YSYEKL. Trimming took 1 base from V and 7 from J; bases not matched to a gene: 6. This CDR3 has 15 amino acids. CDR3 protein: CASSQGSGGENIQYF. The CDR3 DNA sequence: TGCGCCAGCAGCCAAGGGAGCGGGGGCGAGAACATTCAGTACTTC.

This chain joins TRBV9 and TRBJ2-4; a possible D gene is TRBD2 (5 bases). With the DNA end fitting TRBJ2-7 better, the J assignment may be wrong. The CDR3 is made up of 14 amino acids. Germline V lookup: CDR1 SGDLS, CDR2 YYNGEE. The CDR3 loop reads CASSVLADGYEQYF. CDR3 DNA sequence: TGTGCCAGCAGCGTTCTAGCAGACGGGTACGAGCAGTACTTC.

V is TRBV5-1 and J is TRBJ2-7; 8 bases line up with TRBD2. This CDR3 has 17 residues. The germline V gene encodes CDR1 SGHRS and CDR2 YFSETQ. V shed 0 bases and J 0 bases; nucleotides not matched to a gene: 8. The CDR3 loop reads CASSLGLAGPFSYEQYF. Here the CDR3 DNA reads TGCGCCAGCAGCTTGGGTCTAGCGGGTCCATTCTCCTACGAGCAGTACTTC. Full variable domain (rest looked up from reference TRBV5-1 and TRBJ2-7): KAGVTQTPRYLIKTRGQQVTLSCSPISGHRSVSWYQQTPGQGLQFLFEYFSETQRNKGNFPGRFSGRQFSNSRSEMNVSTLELGDSALYLCASSLGLAGPFSYEQYFGPGTRLTVT.

This sequence joins TRBV12-3 or TRBV12-4 and TRBJ1-4; a possible D gene is TRBD1 (5 bases). V lost 3 bases, J lost 5 bases, and 13 bases lay in between. CDR3 length: 15 residues. In nucleotides, the CDR3 is TGTGCCAGCAGTTTTGAACCGGGACTCAATGAAAAACTGTTTTTT. This translates into CASSFEPGLNEKLFF.

This clonotype was observed a few times. The rearrangement joins TRBV3-1 to TRBJ2-1; 9 bases agree with TRBD2. From germline, CDR1 is LGHDT and CDR2 YNNKEL (reference sequence). CDR3 length: 17 residues. V was pared by 1 base and J by 7 bases, with 11 bases of the junction left unmatched. CDR3 in DNA: TGTGCCAGCAGCCAAGCGGGTCGGCTAGCGGGGAGTAATGAGCAGTTCTTC. Amino acids: CASSQAGRLAGSNEQFF.

This sequence joins TRBV12-3 or TRBV12-4 and TRBJ2-7, with no clear D. The CDR3 totals 16 residues. The V end was cut by 6 bases, the J end by 2 bases, with 20 bases between. The CDR3 DNA reads TGTGCCAGCAGCAATCAGGCTCACCCTCAAGCCTACGAGCAGTACTTC. Protein sequence: CASSNQAHPQAYEQYF.

The table lists this clonotype with a count of one. One junction end does not reproduce the germline sequence, and a read error may be involved. The V and J genes are TRBV5-8 and TRBJ2-1; maybe TRBD2 (6 bases). This CDR3 region has 14 residues. Looked up from germline, CDR1 is SGHTS and CDR2 is YDEGEE. The CDR3 bases are TGTGTCAGCAGCACTCCGGGACTGACTAATGAGCAGTTCTTC. Translation gives CVSSTPGLTNEQFF. The variable domain in full, completed from reference TRBV5-8 and TRBJ2-1, reads EAGVTQSPTHLIKTRGQQATLRCSPISGHTSVYWYQQALGLGLQFLLWYDEGEERNRGNFPPRFSGRQFPNYSSELNVNALELEDSALYLCVSSTPGLTNEQFFGPGTRLTVL.

This clonotype was counted only a few times. The rearrangement links TRBV20-1 to TRBJ2-3; TRBD2 matches 9 bases. Trimming at V came to 6 bases and at J to 0 bases, leaving 13 bases not matched to a gene. The CDR3 extends over 17 amino acids. Germline V gene data show CDR1 as DFQATT and CDR2 as SNEGSKA (reference sequence). This CDR3 reads CSARPVSGGLSTDTQYF. In DNA, the CDR3 is TGCAGTGCCAGGCCGGTTAGCGGGGGCCTAAGCACAGATACGCAGTATTTT.

The table lists this clonotype with a few counts. J is TRBJ2-5 and V is TRBV28, with a tentative D call TRBD1 (6 bases). Trimming removed 8 bases from V and 5 bases from J, with 15 bases in between. Germline V lookup: CDR1 MDHEN, CDR2 SYDVKM. CDR3 size: 13 residues. CDR3 in amino acids: CASHLRGTETQYF. The CDR3 nucleotides are TGTGCCAGCCACCTCAGGGGTACGGAGACCCAGTACTTC.

This clonotype has ten or more counts. The junction and the germline gene differ at one end; a read error may be behind it. The J gene is TRBJ2-1, the V gene TRBV7-2; TRBD2 matches at 11 bases. This CDR3 spans 15 amino acids. CDR1 and CDR2 (germline): SGHTA, FQGNSA. The CDR3 loop reads CASSLVAGGDNEQFF. The CDR3 DNA reads TGCGCCAGCAGCTTGGTAGCGGGAGGGGACAATGAGCAGTTCTTC.

This chain joins TRBV12-3 or TRBV12-4 and TRBJ2-5, with D perhaps TRBD2 (5 bases). The CDR3 contains 12 residues. Trimming took off 6 bases at V and 11 bases at J, with 16 bases between the two ends. The CDR3 DNA reads as TGTGCCAGCAGCTTCCTCCCTGAGCGGCAGTACTTC. It encodes CASSFLPERQYF.

V usage is TRBV4-2 and J usage is TRBJ1-3; TRBD1 agrees at 7 bases. Trimming cost V 0 bases and J 0 bases; bases outside gene matches: 5. Germline V gene data show CDR1 as LGHNA and CDR2 as YNFKEQ. The CDR3 sequence is 17 residues long. For the CDR3, the DNA is TGTGCCAGCAGCCAAGAAGACAGGGCCAGCTCTGGAAACACCATATATTTT. It encodes CASSQEDRASSGNTIYF.

The chain employs TRBV6-2 or TRBV6-3 and TRBJ2-7; D unresolved. Trimming left V 8 bases short and J 3 bases short, with 14 bases between. CDR3 length: 13 amino acids. The V gene's germline CDR1 is MNHEY and CDR2 SVGEGT. This CDR3 is CASRPPAFYEQYF. In nucleotides, the CDR3 is TGTGCCAGCCGACCCCCGGCTTTCTACGAGCAGTACTTC.

This clonotype was observed a handful of times. The chain employs TRBV5-1 and TRBJ2-4; D may correspond to TRBD1 or TRBD2 (5 bases each). V shed 4 bases and J shed 0 bases, with 14 bases lying between them. CDR3 length equals 16 residues. Germline CDR1 and CDR2: SGHRS and YFSETQ. Written as DNA, the CDR3 is TGCGCCAGCAGCCTAGGGACGCCCCTAGCCAAAAACATTCAGTACTTC. Translation: CASSLGTPLAKNIQYF.